The 3 T cell receptor beta chains below come from one sample, sequenced in a study of regulatory T cells in long-lasting Graves disease. This sample's time point: newly diagnosed GD, antithyroid drugs for less than 3 months. Making the TCR library involved RNA that had been extracted from PBMCs. To make TCR beta libraries, researchers used iRepertoire HTBI primers and Arm-PCR of CDR3 regions. Via MiXCR, TCRdb re-called the multiplex PCR reads, giving one row per CDR3 protein. This sample has about 430,000 distinct CDR3 sequences, with over 12% found just once. Another study also made use of these data, one on T cells in Graves' hyperthyroidism and ophthalmopathy.

Sequencing used peripheral blood mononuclear cells (PBMCs), obtained at new diagnosis, from a patient treated with antithyroid drugs. All receptors derive from a woman in her thirties or forties with Graves disease.

In its sample, this clonotype was seen many times. The CDR3: CASSVAGSGANVLTF. In DNA, the CDR3 is TGTGCCAGCAGCGTGGCGGGCTCTGGGGCCAACGTCCTGACTTTC. The rearrangement joins TRBV7-9 to TRBJ2-6, with D perhaps TRBD2 (5 bases). This CDR3 region has 15 residues. CDR1 SEHNR and CDR2 FQNEAQ come from the germline V gene (reference sequence). V dropped 5 bases and J dropped 0 bases, with 8 bases sitting between them.

This clonotype has ten or more counts. The chain couples TRBV5-1 to TRBJ2-1; 7 nucleotides line up with TRBD1. The CDR3 is 15 residues long. The V gene's germline CDR1 is SGHRS and CDR2 YFSETQ. V was pared by 3 bases and J by 5 bases, with 8 bases of the junction left unmatched. The CDR3 spells CASSSEGQSHNEQFF. The CDR3 DNA reads as TGCGCCAGCAGCTCCGAGGGACAGAGTCACAATGAGCAGTTCTTC.

This clonotype was seen many times. J is TRBJ2-1 and V is TRBV13; D unresolved. The CDR3 is 17 amino acids. V dropped 4 bases and J dropped 1 base, with 17 bases sitting between them. Looked up from germline, CDR1 is PRHDT and CDR2 is FYEKMQ (reference sequence). CDR3 sequence reads: CASSSPSAGKSYNEQFF. DNA for the CDR3: TGTGCCAGCAGCTCCCCCTCGGCAGGAAAATCCTACAATGAGCAGTTCTTC.